This TCR beta chain was observed in a study of shared T cell receptors in the human thymus. The CDR3 covers 17 residues. CDR1 is SEHNR, CDR2 FQNEAQ, per germline (reference sequence). Trimming took off 3 bases at V and 2 bases at J, with 17 bases between the two ends. Method: immunoSEQ multiplex PCR; TCRdb's copy keeps in-frame clones and lacks some. The sample has 650,000 to 950,000 clones, roughly 85% seen once. This sample also appeared in a second study, on human thymus T cells. From that study: Corrective cardiac operations yielded the resected thymus tissue.

The clonotype comes from a girl under three years old with a congenital heart defect. The sequenced material came from thymocytes. The genes are TRBV7-9 and TRBJ1-3; perhaps TRBD1 as D (5 bases). The CDR3 region has the DNA TGTGCCAGCAGCTTGGAGGGGAAGGAAGTCGCTGGAAACACCATATATTTT. Amino acid sequence: CASSLEGKEVAGNTIYF.